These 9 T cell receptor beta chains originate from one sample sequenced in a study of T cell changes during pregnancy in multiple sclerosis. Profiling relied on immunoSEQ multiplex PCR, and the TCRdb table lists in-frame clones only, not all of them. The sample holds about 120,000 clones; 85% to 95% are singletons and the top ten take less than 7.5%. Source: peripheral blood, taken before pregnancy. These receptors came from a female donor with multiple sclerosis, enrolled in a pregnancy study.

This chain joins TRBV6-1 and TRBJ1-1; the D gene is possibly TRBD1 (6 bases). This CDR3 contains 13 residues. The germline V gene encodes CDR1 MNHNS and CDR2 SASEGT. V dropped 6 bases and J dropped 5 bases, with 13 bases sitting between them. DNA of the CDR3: TGTGCCAGCAGCTCTTACAGGGAGACTGAAGCTTTCTTT. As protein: CASSSYRETEAFF.

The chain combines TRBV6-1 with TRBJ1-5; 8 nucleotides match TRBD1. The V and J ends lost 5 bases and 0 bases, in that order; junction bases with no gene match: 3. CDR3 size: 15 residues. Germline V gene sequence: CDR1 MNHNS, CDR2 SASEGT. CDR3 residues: CASSMGQDSNQPQHF. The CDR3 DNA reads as TGTGCCAGCAGTATGGGACAGGATAGCAATCAGCCCCAGCATTTT.

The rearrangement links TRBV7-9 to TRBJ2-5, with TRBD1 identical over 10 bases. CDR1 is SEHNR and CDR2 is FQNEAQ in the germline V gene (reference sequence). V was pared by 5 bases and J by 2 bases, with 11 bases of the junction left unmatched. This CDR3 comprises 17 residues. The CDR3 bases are TGTGCCAGCAGCCCAAGAATCGGGGGACAGGGGCAAGAGACCCAGTACTTC. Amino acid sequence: CASSPRIGGQGQETQYF.

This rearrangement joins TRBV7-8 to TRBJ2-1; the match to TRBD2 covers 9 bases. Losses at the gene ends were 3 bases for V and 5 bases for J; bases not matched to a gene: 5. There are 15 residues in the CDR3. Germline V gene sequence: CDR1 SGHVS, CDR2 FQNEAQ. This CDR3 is CASSLGREGHNEQFF. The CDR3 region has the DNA TGTGCCAGCAGCTTGGGGCGGGAGGGCCACAATGAGCAGTTCTTC.

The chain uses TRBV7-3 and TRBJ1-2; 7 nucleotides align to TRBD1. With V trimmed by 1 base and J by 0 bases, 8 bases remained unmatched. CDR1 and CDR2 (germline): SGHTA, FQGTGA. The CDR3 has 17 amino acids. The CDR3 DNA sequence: TGTGCCAGCAGCTTAATGGGGACAGCCCCTGCTAACTATGGCTACACCTTC. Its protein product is CASSLMGTAPANYGYTF.

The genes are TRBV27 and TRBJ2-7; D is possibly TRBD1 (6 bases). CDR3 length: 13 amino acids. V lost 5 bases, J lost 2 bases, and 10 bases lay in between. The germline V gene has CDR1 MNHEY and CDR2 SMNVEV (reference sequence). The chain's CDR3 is CASSAQGTYEQYF. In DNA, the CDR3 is TGTGCCAGCAGTGCTCAGGGGACCTACGAGCAGTACTTC.

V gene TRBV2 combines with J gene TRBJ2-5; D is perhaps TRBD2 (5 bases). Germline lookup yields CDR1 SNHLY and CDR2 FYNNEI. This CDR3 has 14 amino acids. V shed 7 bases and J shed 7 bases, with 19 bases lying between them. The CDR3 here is CASTTDGGLGTQYF. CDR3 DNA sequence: TGTGCCAGCACCACGGACGGTGGACTGGGGACCCAGTACTTC.

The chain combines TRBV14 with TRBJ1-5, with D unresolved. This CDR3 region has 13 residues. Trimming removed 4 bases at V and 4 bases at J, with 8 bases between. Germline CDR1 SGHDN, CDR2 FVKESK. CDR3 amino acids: CASSPTENQPQHF. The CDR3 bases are TGTGCCAGCAGCCCTACAGAGAATCAGCCCCAGCATTTT.

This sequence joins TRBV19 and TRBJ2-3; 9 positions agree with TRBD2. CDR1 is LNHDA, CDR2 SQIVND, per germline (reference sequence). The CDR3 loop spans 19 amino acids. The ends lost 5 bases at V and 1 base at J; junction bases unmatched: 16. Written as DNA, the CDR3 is TGTGCCAGTAGTGTATTCAGCGGGGGGTCCCCCCGGGGCACAGATACGCAGTATTTT. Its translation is CASSVFSGGSPRGTDTQYF.